This T cell receptor (beta chain) is from a study of blood T cell repertoires in COVID-19. Trimming shortened V by 2 bases and J by 1 base, and 8 bases separated the two germline ends. The V gene's germline CDR1 is ENHRY and CDR2 SYGVKD. This CDR3 region has 14 residues. Profiling relied on immunoSEQ multiplex PCR, and the TCRdb table lists in-frame clones only, not all of them. The sample has about 55,000 clones, 90% seen once. The rearrangement joins TRBV10-3 to TRBJ1-1, with unresolved D. Material: peripheral blood. This receptor was taken from a man aged 40-55 years with acute or convalescent COVID-19. This CDR3 reads CAISETRSNTEAFF. CDR3 coding DNA: TGTGCCATCAGTGAGACTCGATCGAACACTGAAGCTTTCTTT.